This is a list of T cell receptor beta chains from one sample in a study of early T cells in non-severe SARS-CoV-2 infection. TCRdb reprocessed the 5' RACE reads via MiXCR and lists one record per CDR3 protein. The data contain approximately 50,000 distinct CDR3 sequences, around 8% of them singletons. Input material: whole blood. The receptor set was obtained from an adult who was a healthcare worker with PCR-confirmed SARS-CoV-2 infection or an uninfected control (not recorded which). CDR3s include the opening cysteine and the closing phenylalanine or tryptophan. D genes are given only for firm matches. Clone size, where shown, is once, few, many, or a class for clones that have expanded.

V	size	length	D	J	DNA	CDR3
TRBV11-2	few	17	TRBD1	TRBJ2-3	TGTGCCAGCAGCTTAGATTGGCGGACAGGGCTCACAGATACGCAGTATTTT	CASSLDWRTGLTDTQYF
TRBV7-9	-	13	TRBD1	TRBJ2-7	TGTGCCAGCAGCAGACAGGGGAACTACGAGCAGTACTTC	CASSRQGNYEQYF
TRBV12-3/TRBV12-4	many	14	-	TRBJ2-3	TGTGCCAGCACCCTGGGAGCCCGCACAGATACGCAGTATTTT	CASTLGARTDTQYF
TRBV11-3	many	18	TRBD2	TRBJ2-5	TGTGCCAGCAGCTCACCACCCGGAGGTAGCGGGAGTTTCGAGACCCAGTACTTC	CASSSPPGGSGSFETQYF
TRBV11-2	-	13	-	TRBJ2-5	TGTGCCAGCAGCTTGGGCGTTCGGGAGACCCAGTACTTC	CASSLGVRETQYF
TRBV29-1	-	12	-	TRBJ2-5	TGCAGCGCCGGACAAAACGCAGAGACCCAGTACTTC	CSAGQNAETQYF
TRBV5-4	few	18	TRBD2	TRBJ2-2	TGTGCCAGCAGGGGTACGGGGACTAGCGGGGAAAACACCGGGGAGCTGTTTTTT	CASRGTGTSGENTGELFF
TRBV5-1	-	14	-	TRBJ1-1	TGCGCCAGCAGCTTGGACAGCTTGAACACTGAAGCTTTCTTT	CASSLDSLNTEAFF
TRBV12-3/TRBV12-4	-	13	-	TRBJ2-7	TGTGCCAGCACCCCGCAAGGCTGGTACGAGCAGTACTTC	CASTPQGWYEQYF
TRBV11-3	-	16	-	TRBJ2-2	TGTGCCAGCACCAGGACAGAGGGCGGATCAACCGGGGAGCTGTTTTTT	CASTRTEGGSTGELFF
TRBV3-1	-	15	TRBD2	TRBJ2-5	TGTGCCAGCAGCCCCGGACTAGCGGATAAAGAGACCCAGTACTTC	CASSPGLADKETQYF
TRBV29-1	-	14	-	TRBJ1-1	TGCAGCGTTGAAAACCAGAGCGGGAACACTGAAGCTTTCTTT	CSVENQSGNTEAFF
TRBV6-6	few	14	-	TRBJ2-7	TGTGCCAGCAGTTACCAGGGAAAAACCTACGAGCAGTACTTC	CASSYQGKTYEQYF
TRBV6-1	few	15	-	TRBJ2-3	TGTGCCAGCACTCCGTGGGGGCAACGCACAGATACGCAGTATTTT	CASTPWGQRTDTQYF
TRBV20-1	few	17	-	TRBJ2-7	TGCAGTGCTCATTCAACCGAAACAGGGCCCACGCCCTACGAGCAGTACTTC	CSAHSTETGPTPYEQYF
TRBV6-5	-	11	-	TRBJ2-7	TGTGCCAGCAGCACTGCCTACGAGCAGTACTTC	CASSTAYEQYF
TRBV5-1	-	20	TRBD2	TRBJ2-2	TGCGCCAGCAGCCCACCTAGGGGGACTAGCGGGAGAGGGAGCGCCGGGGAGCTGTTTTTT	CASSPPRGTSGRGSAGELFF
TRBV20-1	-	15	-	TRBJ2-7	TGCAGTGCTAGAGATCAGGACAGTTTCCACTACGAGCAGTACTTC	CSARDQDSFHYEQYF
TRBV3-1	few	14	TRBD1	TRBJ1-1	TGTGCCAGCAGCCAACTAACAGGGGGAACTGAAGCTTTCTTT	CASSQLTGGTEAFF
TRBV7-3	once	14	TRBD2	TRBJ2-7	TGTGCCAGCAGCATGGGACTAGCGGGAGGAAAGCAGTACTTC	CASSMGLAGGKQYF
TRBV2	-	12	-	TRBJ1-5	TGTGCCAGCAGTGGGACAGTTCAGCCCCAGCATTTT	CASSGTVQPQHF
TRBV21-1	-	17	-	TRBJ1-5	TGTGCCAGCAGCAAAGCGCTTTGTGACAGTAGCAATCAGCCCCAGCATTTT	CASSKALCDSSNQPQHF
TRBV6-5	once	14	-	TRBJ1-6	TGTGCCAGCAGGCCCGACAGTACGAATTCACCCCTCCACTTT	CASRPDSTNSPLHF
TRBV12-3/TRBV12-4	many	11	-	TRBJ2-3	TGTGCCAGCAGTCCTAGAGATACGCAGTATTTT	CASSPRDTQYF
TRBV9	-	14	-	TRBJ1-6	TGTGCCAGCAGCGCCAGGGGAGTCGATTCACCCCTCCACTTT	CASSARGVDSPLHF
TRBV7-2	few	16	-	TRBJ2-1	TGTGCCAGCAGTTATCAACAGGGCGGGTCCTACAATGAGCAGTTCTTC	CASSYQQGGSYNEQFF
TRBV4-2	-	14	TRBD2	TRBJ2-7	TGTGCCAGCAGCCATGGACTAGCGACCCACGAGCAGTACTTC	CASSHGLATHEQYF
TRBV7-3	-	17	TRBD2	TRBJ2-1	TGTGCCAGCAGCCTAAGACTAGCGGGAGGCCGGGGGAATGAGCAGTTCTTC	CASSLRLAGGRGNEQFF
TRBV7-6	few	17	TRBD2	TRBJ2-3	TGTGCCAGCAGCTTAGTCTCGCCTAGCGGGGGGACAGATACGCAGTATTTT	CASSLVSPSGGTDTQYF
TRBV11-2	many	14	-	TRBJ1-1	TGTGCCAGCAGCCCCCGTCGGGGGGGCACTGAAGCTTTCTTT	CASSPRRGGTEAFF
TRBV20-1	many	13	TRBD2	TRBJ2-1	TGCAGTGCTACCCTAGCGGGATACAATGAGCAGTTCTTC	CSATLAGYNEQFF
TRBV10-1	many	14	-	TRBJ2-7	TGCGCCAGCAGTGAGCCTGGGTTTAAGTCCGAGCAGTACTTC	CASSEPGFKSEQYF
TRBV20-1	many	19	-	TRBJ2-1	TGCAGTGCTAGAGATAGGGGCGTAGGCGAGATTGATTCCTACAATGAGCAGTTCTTC	CSARDRGVGEIDSYNEQFF
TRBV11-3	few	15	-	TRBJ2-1	TGTGCCAGCAGCTTGGACCCGAGCTCCTACAATGAGCAGTTCTTC	CASSLDPSSYNEQFF
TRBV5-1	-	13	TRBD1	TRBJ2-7	TGCGCCAGCAGCTTGGAGGACAGGGGAGGGCAGTACTTC	CASSLEDRGGQYF
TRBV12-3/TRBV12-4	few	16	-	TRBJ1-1	TGTGCCAGCAGCCCAGGGACTCGGAGGGGGGACACTGAAGCTTTCTTT	CASSPGTRRGDTEAFF